A selection of T cell receptor beta chains follows, all from one sample in a study of T cells after yellow fever vaccination. From the 5' RACE reads, TCRdb called clonotypes with MiXCR, one entry per CDR3 protein. The table shows about 110,000 distinct CDR3 sequences, with roughly 8.9% occurring only once. Source: CD8+ T cells sorted from PBMCs, taken 45 days after the yellow fever booster vaccination. Receptors originate from a man aged 25-45 years who received the YFV17D yellow fever vaccine. CDR3s include the opening cysteine and the closing phenylalanine or tryptophan. The D gene is left open where the match is weak. The listing skips clone size in some rows; elsewhere it reads once, few, many or a size class.

>TRBD2|TRBV7-6|.|TRBJ2-1
TGTGCCAGCAGCCTCTGGACTAGCGCCCAGGGGGGTGAGCAGTTCTTC
CASSLWTSAQGGEQFF
>.|TRBV6-2/TRBV6-3|many|TRBJ1-1
TGTGCCAGCAGTTACTTCCTTGGGTTGAACACTGAAGCTTTCTTT
CASSYFLGLNTEAFF
>.|TRBV24-1|many|TRBJ1-1
TGTGCCACCAGTGCGGGGACTGGGACTGAAGCTTTCTTT
CATSAGTGTEAFF
>.|TRBV20-1|many|TRBJ2-2
TGCAGTGCAGAGGGAGCCGGGGAGCTGTTTTTT
CSAEGAGELFF
>TRBD2|TRBV20-1|.|TRBJ2-1
TGCAGTGCTAGAGAAAATCTCCCTATAGCGGGACGGGAGTACAATGAGCAGTTCTTC
CSARENLPIAGREYNEQFF
>.|TRBV11-2|many|TRBJ2-5
TGTGCCAGCAGCTTAACAGTTCACCAAGAGACCCAGTACTTC
CASSLTVHQETQYF
>.|TRBV5-6|many|TRBJ1-1
TGTGCCAGCAGCTTGGGGGCGAACACTGAAGCTTTCTTT
CASSLGANTEAFF
>.|TRBV6-5|many|TRBJ1-1
TGTGCCAGCAGTTACGACAGTTACACTGAAGCTTTCTTT
CASSYDSYTEAFF
>TRBD2|TRBV20-1|.|TRBJ2-7
TGCAGTGCCCCACTAGCGGGGATATCCTACGAGCAGTACTTC
CSAPLAGISYEQYF
>.|TRBV7-2|many|TRBJ2-5
TGTGCCAGCACCTACTTAACCCTAGAGACCCAGTACTTC
CASTYLTLETQYF
>TRBD2|TRBV20-1|many|TRBJ2-1
TGCACTATTAGGGGGACTAGCGACTACAATGAGCAGTTCTTC
CTIRGTSDYNEQFF
>TRBD2|TRBV7-8|many|TRBJ2-1
TGTGCCAGCAGCTCTGGCGGGAGAGGCTACAATGAGCAGTTCTTC
CASSSGGRGYNEQFF
>.|TRBV29-1|many|TRBJ2-2
TGCAGCGTTGAGGCTCAGGAAAGGGAGCTGTTTTTT
CSVEAQERELFF
>.|TRBV7-2|many|TRBJ2-7
TGTGCCAGCAGCTTAGAGGCAGGGAACTACGAGCAGTACTTC
CASSLEAGNYEQYF
>.|TRBV7-9|many|TRBJ1-1
TGTGCCAGCGGATCCACAGGGTTTTCTGAAGCTTTCTTT
CASGSTGFSEAFF
>TRBD2|TRBV12-3/TRBV12-4|many|TRBJ2-1
TGTGCCAGCAGTTTACCGCGTGGAGCGGGGAATGAGCAGTTCTTC
CASSLPRGAGNEQFF
>.|TRBV28|few|TRBJ2-7
TGTGCCAGCAACAAGGGTGATCCTTTCTACGAGCAGTACTTC
CASNKGDPFYEQYF
>TRBD1|TRBV12-3/TRBV12-4|many|TRBJ1-5
TGTGCCAGCAGCAGGGGGGAAGCCCAGCATTTT
CASSRGEAQHF
>.|TRBV20-1|many|TRBJ1-3
TGCAGTGCTAGGGTATGGGGGGCAGACATTGGAAACACCATATATTTT
CSARVWGADIGNTIYF
>TRBD1|TRBV10-2|.|TRBJ2-3
TGCGCCAACCTCGTCCTGGGACAGGGGGCATATACGCAGTATTTT
CANLVLGQGAYTQYF
>.|TRBV27|many|TRBJ2-2
TGTGCCAGCAAAACAGGGGGGGTGGCCGGGGAGCTGTTTTTT
CASKTGGVAGELFF
>.|TRBV21-1|many|TRBJ2-7
TGTGCCAGCCTAAAGGGACTAGCTTGGGCCGAGCAGTACTTC
CASLKGLAWAEQYF
>.|TRBV20-1|many|TRBJ1-2
TGCAGTGCTAGAGAGACCTCCGGGGCGTACTATGGCTACACCTTC
CSARETSGAYYGYTF
>.|TRBV6-5|.|TRBJ2-7
TGTGCCAGCAGTTTACAGGGTAATGACTACGAGCAGTACTTC
CASSLQGNDYEQYF
>TRBD2|TRBV29-1|many|TRBJ2-3
TGCAGCGTTGACCTAGCGGGAGTAATGGGTACGCAGTATTTT
CSVDLAGVMGTQYF
>.|TRBV5-1|many|TRBJ1-1
TGCGCCAGCAGATCTTCCCCGGACCTAATGAACACTGAAGCTTTCTTT
CASRSSPDLMNTEAFF
>.|TRBV6-5|many|TRBJ2-5
TGTGCCAGCAGTTCCCAGGGAAGAAGGGAGACCCAGTACTTC
CASSSQGRRETQYF
>TRBD1|TRBV5-1|many|TRBJ2-2
TGCGCCAGCACCGGGACAGGGGGCAACGGGGAGCTGTTTTTT
CASTGTGGNGELFF
>TRBD1|TRBV29-1|many|TRBJ2-1
TGCAGCGTTCCGACAGGGCTTAATGAGCAGTTCTTC
CSVPTGLNEQFF
>TRBD1|TRBV29-1|.|TRBJ2-7
TGCAGCGTTGTCTTGGGACAGCGATACGAGCAGTACTTC
CSVVLGQRYEQYF
>.|TRBV5-1|.|TRBJ2-2
TGCGCCATCAGCCTTTGGTTGGGTGCCGGGGAGCTGTTTTTT
CAISLWLGAGELFF
>.|TRBV7-9|many|TRBJ2-7
TGTGCCAGCAGCCCCGGTACCCCTATTGACGAGCAGTACTTC
CASSPGTPIDEQYF
>.|TRBV12-3/TRBV12-4|many|TRBJ2-7
TGTGCCAGCAGTTTAGGGCACGAGCAGTACTTC
CASSLGHEQYF
>TRBD1|TRBV29-1|many|TRBJ1-2
TGCAGCGTCTGGGACAGTCACAGCCTAAACTATGGCTACACCTTC
CSVWDSHSLNYGYTF
>TRBD2|TRBV19|many|TRBJ2-1
TGTGCCAGTACCCCACTCGCACTAGCGGGAGGTTACAATGAGCAGTTCTTC
CASTPLALAGGYNEQFF
>.|TRBV9|many|TRBJ2-7
TGTGCCAGCAGCGCCTCCGGGACAAACGTGTATTACGAGCAGTACTTC
CASSASGTNVYYEQYF
>.|TRBV29-1|many|TRBJ2-3
TGCAGCGTTGAGTTAGCTGTAGCTCAAATAACAGATACGCAGTATTTT
CSVELAVAQITDTQYF
>.|TRBV5-1|.|TRBJ2-7
TGCGCCAGCAGCCAATTTCAAGACTCCTACGAGCAGTACTTC
CASSQFQDSYEQYF
>TRBD1|TRBV11-2|.|TRBJ1-2
TGTGCCAGCAGCTTACCCGGGACAGGGGTTGGCTATGGCTACACCTTC
CASSLPGTGVGYGYTF
>TRBD2|TRBV30|.|TRBJ2-7
TGTGCCTGGGGGGAGGGGCTAGCGGGAATCTACGAGCAGTACTTC
CAWGEGLAGIYEQYF
>.|TRBV7-9|many|TRBJ2-7
TGTGCCAGCATTTCAGAAACCTACGAGCAGTACTTC
CASISETYEQYF
>TRBD1|TRBV5-1|many|TRBJ2-1
TGCGCCAGCAGCTTGGTAGGACAGGGGGCTTACAATGAGCAGTTCTTC
CASSLVGQGAYNEQFF
>TRBD1|TRBV29-1|.|TRBJ2-7
TGCAGCGTGGAACAGGGGAATGGGCAGTACTTC
CSVEQGNGQYF
>.|TRBV4-1|.|TRBJ2-1
TGCGCCAGCAGCCACCGCCGGACGAACAATGAGCAGTTCTTC
CASSHRRTNNEQFF
>.|TRBV5-1|.|TRBJ2-5
TGCGCCAGCAGCACCCGGGACATCCTAGGGGAGACCCAGTACTTC
CASSTRDILGETQYF
>TRBD2|TRBV4-3|many|TRBJ2-1
TGCGCCAGCAGCCAGTCCGGGACTAGGAGCGACAATGAGCAGTTCTTC
CASSQSGTRSDNEQFF